This T cell receptor (beta chain) came from a study of T-cell reconstitution after alpha-beta-depleted transplantation in children. This CDR3 is built from 16 residues. With V trimmed by 7 bases and J by 0 bases, 9 bases remained unmatched. Germline CDR1 is SGHNT and CDR2 is YYREEE (reference sequence). Unique molecular identifiers were used in preparing the TCRbeta library. TCRdb passed the PCR reads through MiXCR, listing each CDR3 protein once. The sample contains about 830,000 distinct CDR3 sequences, 15% to 20% of which appear only once. This clonotype was counted once. What it binds is unknown. Whole-study results and caveats: T-cell counts and diversity were attributed mostly to newly produced T cells one year after transplant.

The specimen comprised PBMCs, mostly from graft donor cells, sampled 360 days after TCRalphabeta/CD19-depleted stem cell transplant. The J gene is TRBJ2-5, the V gene TRBV5-4; 10 bases are shared with TRBD2. This TCR came from a male patient between 5 and 17 years old who had a stem cell transplant for acute lymphoblastic leukemia, so the T cells may come from the graft donor. Here the CDR3 DNA reads TGTGCCAGCGCCGGGGGTAGCGGGGGGTACCAAGAGACCCAGTACTTC. As protein: CASAGGSGGYQETQYF. Full variable domain (missing parts from reference TRBV5-4 and TRBJ2-5): ETGVTQSPTHLIKTRGQQVTLRCSSQSGHNTVSWYQQALGQGPQFIFQYYREEENGRGNFPPRFSGLQFPNYSSELNVNALELDDSALYLCASAGGSGGYQETQYFGPGTRLLVL.